This TCR beta chain was retrieved from a study of shared clonotypes between healthy human individuals. CDR1 MNHEY and CDR2 SVGAGI come from the germline V gene. This CDR3 is 14 amino acids long. The junction had 9 bases not matched to a gene; V was cut back by 11 bases and J by 0 bases. Sequencing was performed with immunoSEQ multiplex PCR; in TCRdb, only in-frame clones are kept and a portion is missing. The data hold roughly 2.6 million clones, with roughly nine tenths observed a single time. The source is a man aged 18 to 29 in good health. The sample consisted of naive CD4+ T cells sorted from blood. Subset given: CD45RA+ positively selected. The V gene is TRBV6-5, the J gene TRBJ2-7; 8 positions match TRBD2. The CDR3 region has the DNA TGTGCCGTCCACCGAAGCGGGAGCTCCTACGAGCAGTACTTC. This gives the protein CAVHRSGSSYEQYF.